Listed here is a single T cell receptor beta chain. This specimen includes other DNA sequences encoding the same CDR3. Trimming stripped 1 base from V and 5 bases from J, with 2 bases between. CDR3 length: 11 residues. This sample is drawn from a study of Ad26.COV2.S vaccination and SARS-CoV-2 variants. Indicated treatment: 15 to 20 received Ad26.COV2.S at low or high dose, single or two shots; roughly 5 received placebo; per-sample allocation not given. Sampling happened 63 days after the first vaccine or placebo injection. Using immunoSEQ multiplex PCR, the repertoire was profiled, and TCRdb retains in-frame clones only, with some absent. The sample includes approximately 400,000 clones, roughly four fifths seen only once; the top ten take 7% to 9.5%.

This sequence was found in a person aged 18 to 59 who received the Ad26.COV2.S COVID-19 vaccine or a placebo. The V call is TRBV12-3 or TRBV12-4, the J call TRBJ1-1, with D unresolved. Sequenced here: peripheral blood, sampled in a trial of Ad26.COV2.S vaccine versus placebo. CDR3 coding DNA: TGTGCCAGCAGTTTAGGTACTGAAGCTTTCTTT. It translates to CASSLGTEAFF.